This T cell receptor (beta chain) was recovered during a study of OX40 agonist ivuxolimab in advanced cancers. Study background: Patients with hepatocellular carcinoma, melanoma, renal cell or head and neck cancer made up the dose-escalation patients.

V was trimmed by 2 bases and J by 3 bases, leaving 18 bases between them. This CDR3 has 17 residues. Germline CDR1 reads SGHVS; CDR2 reads FNYEAQ. Some clones are missing from TCRdb's copy, which holds only in-frame ones; the method was immunoSEQ multiplex PCR. The sample yields 45,000 or so clones, around 90% seen once. This clone has only one observation. This receptor was identified in an adult with an advanced solid tumor such as melanoma, head and neck, liver or kidney cancer. The chain couples TRBV7-6 to TRBJ2-3, with D possibly matching TRBD1 (6 bases). Source: CD4+ or CD8+ T cells sorted from blood, taken in a trial of the OX40 agonist ivuxolimab. CDR3 bases: TGTGCCAGCAGCTTACTTGGCAGGGGAGAGGTGACAGATACGCAGTATTTT. Its translation is CASSLLGRGEVTDTQYF.